Following are 27 T cell receptor beta chains from one sample sequenced in a study of shared clonotypes between healthy human individuals. CD45RO-negative cells were positively selected for CCR7, leaving out terminally differentiated effector memory CD45RA+ cells. The data were produced by immunoSEQ multiplex PCR, yet TCRdb's version contains in-frame clones alone and is incomplete. The profile shows roughly 2,000,000 clones, just over 90% of them singletons. Sequencing input: naive CD8+ T cells from PBMCs. The receptors were gathered from a man aged 18 to 30 in good health. Some clones in this sample may be carry-over from other donors' samples.

The rearrangement uses TRBV4-3 and TRBJ1-2; the D gene is possibly TRBD1 (5 bases). Trimming cost V 4 bases and J 8 bases, with 23 bases left between them. CDR3 length: 16 amino acids. The germline gives CDR1 LGHNA, CDR2 YSLEER. The CDR3 DNA reads TGCGCCAGCAGCCCCGGGTCAGGGACCCCAGCGGAGGGCTACACCTTC. This gives the protein CASSPGSGTPAEGYTF.

The gene calls are TRBV4-3 and TRBJ1-1; D might be TRBD1 (5 bases). CDR1 is LGHNA and CDR2 is YSLEER in the germline V gene. V was shortened by 1 base and J by 4 bases, with 13 bases between the two germline ends. CDR3 length: 15 amino acids. CDR3 in DNA: TGCGCCAGCAGCCAAGGGAGGGGAGGCGGCACTGAAGCTTTCTTT. It codes for CASSQGRGGGTEAFF.

The rearrangement uses TRBV9 and TRBJ1-5; weak D call: TRBD1 (5 bases). In germline, CDR1 is SGDLS, CDR2 YYNGEE. The V and J ends lost 7 bases and 0 bases respectively, with 14 bases between them. The CDR3 loop spans 15 amino acids. The CDR3 nucleotides read TGTGCCAGCGGGGACGGTGGCTATAGCAATCAGCCCCAGCATTTT. Translated: CASGDGGYSNQPQHF.

The chain carries TRBV27 and TRBJ1-1, with 7 bases that match TRBD1. Germline V gene sequence: CDR1 MNHEY, CDR2 SMNVEV (reference sequence). The CDR3 has 14 amino acids. V trimming: 5 bases; J trimming: 3 bases; junction bases outside the gene matches: 6. Written as DNA, the CDR3 is TGTGCCAGCAGTACCGACAGGGATCACACTGAAGCTTTCTTT. Its protein product is CASSTDRDHTEAFF.

The CDR3: CASRRTGWETQYF. DNA for the CDR3: TGTGCCAGCAGACGGACAGGGTGGGAGACCCAGTACTTC. This sequence joins TRBV28 and TRBJ2-5; 8 positions agree with TRBD1. Germline CDR1 reads MDHEN; CDR2 reads SYDVKM. CDR3 length equals 13 residues. Trimming at V came to 6 bases and at J to 5 bases, leaving 5 bases not matched to a gene.

This chain links TRBV2 with TRBJ2-7; D could derive from TRBD1 or TRBD2 (6 bases each). V gave up 4 bases and J gave up 6 bases, with 16 bases separating them. Germline assignment: CDR1 SNHLY and CDR2 FYNNEI. The CDR3 length is 14 residues. The CDR3 sequence is CASSGGGWGAEQYF. The CDR3 DNA reads TGTGCCAGCAGTGGTGGGGGATGGGGGGCCGAGCAGTACTTC.

This sequence joins TRBV7-6 and TRBJ2-7; 9 nucleotides align to TRBD2. Germline lookup yields CDR1 SGHVS and CDR2 FNYEAQ. V dropped 5 bases and J dropped 4; count of bases not matched to a gene: 12. The CDR3 is 16 amino acids. Here the CDR3 reads CASSPDRGTSWYEQYF. As DNA, the CDR3 is TGTGCCAGCAGCCCGGACCGGGGGACTAGCTGGTACGAGCAGTACTTC.

The rearrangement joins TRBV4-1 to TRBJ2-3, with 9 bases matching TRBD2. The CDR3 has 14 residues. Germline-derived CDR1 and CDR2 are MGHRA and YSYEKL. V dropped 5 bases and J dropped 5; count of bases not matched to a gene: 5. As DNA, the CDR3 is TGCGCCAGCAGCGCCCGACTAGCGGAAGATACGCAGTATTTT. This sequence encodes CASSARLAEDTQYF.

The rearrangement links TRBV6-4 to TRBJ1-1; 7 nucleotides align to TRBD1. With 6 bases clipped from V and 4 bases from J, the junction kept 2 bases outside the gene matches. The CDR3 totals 12 residues. CDR1 is MRHNA and CDR2 is SNTAGT in the germline V gene. CDR3 DNA: TGTGCCAGCAGCCCAGGGGGCACTGAAGCTTTCTTT. Encoded protein: CASSPGGTEAFF.

V and J are TRBV27 and TRBJ2-7; no definite D call. V was pared by 5 bases and J by 2 bases, with 16 bases between. The CDR3 is made up of 15 amino acids. CDR1 is MNHEY, CDR2 SMNVEV, per germline (reference sequence). This CDR3 reads CASSPFLKGTYEQYF. The CDR3 nucleotides are TGTGCCAGCAGTCCCTTCCTAAAGGGTACCTACGAGCAGTACTTC.

This chain links TRBV27 with TRBJ2-3; no reliable D call. With 0 bases removed from V and 6 bases from J, the gap between germline ends came to 16 bases. This CDR3 is built from 16 residues. CDR1 and CDR2 (germline): MNHEY, SMNVEV (reference sequence). The CDR3 loop reads CASSLSKGFPPDTQYF. The CDR3, as DNA: TGTGCCAGCAGTTTATCTAAGGGATTCCCACCCGATACGCAGTATTTT.

This rearrangement joins TRBV30 to TRBJ1-3; D call uncertain. Trimming took 1 base from V and 4 from J, leaving 8 bases between them. Looked up from germline, CDR1 is GTSNPN and CDR2 is SVGIG (reference sequence). The CDR3 has 13 amino acids. The CDR3 here is CAWSDIGGNTIYF. The DNA of the CDR3 is TGTGCCTGGAGTGACATCGGAGGAAACACCATATATTTT. Full variable domain (missing parts from reference TRBV30 and TRBJ1-3): SQTIHQWPATLVQPVGSPLSLECTVEGTSNPNLYWYRQAAGRGLQLLFYSVGIGQISSEVPQNLSASRPQDRQFILSSKKLLLSDSGFYLCAWSDIGGNTIYFGEGSWLTVV.

This chain connects TRBV7-9 to TRBJ2-6; no firm D call. The CDR3 has 13 amino acids. V was clipped by 5 bases and J by 7 bases, with 9 bases between them. CDR1 is SEHNR and CDR2 is FQNEAQ in the germline V gene (reference sequence). This CDR3 reads CASSPQPANVLTF. The CDR3 region has the DNA TGTGCCAGCAGCCCCCAACCTGCCAACGTCCTGACTTTC.

CDR3 sequence (DNA): TGTGCCAGCTCACCCGGACCCAACTACTTCAACAATGAGCAGTTCTTC. Amino acid sequence: CASSPGPNYFNNEQFF. V and J are TRBV18 and TRBJ2-1; D gene unclear. V shed 3 bases and J shed 5 bases, with 17 bases lying between them. Germline V gene sequence: CDR1 KGHSH, CDR2 LQKENI. CDR3 length: 16 amino acids.

This sequence joins TRBV25-1 and TRBJ1-3; D is ambiguous. Germline CDR1 MGHDK, CDR2 SYGVNS. The CDR3 is 11 amino acids. Trimming removed 4 bases at V and 11 bases at J, with 9 bases between. CDR3 sequence (DNA): TGTGCCAGCAGTGGAGGGTCGGCCATATATTTT. Encoded protein: CASSGGSAIYF.

The rearrangement links TRBV4-1 to TRBJ2-7, with 10 bases aligning to TRBD2. The CDR3 length is 17 residues. V lost 4 bases, J lost 3 bases, and 12 bases stayed unmatched. From germline, CDR1 is MGHRA and CDR2 YSYEKL. The CDR3 nucleotides are TGCGCCAGCAGCCCCAAGATACTGTCTAGCGGGAGCTACGAGCAGTACTTC. It is translated as CASSPKILSSGSYEQYF.

The gene calls are TRBV4-1 and TRBJ2-3; no clear D gene. The CDR3 length is 14 residues. V lost 3 bases and J lost 1, with 8 bases in between. Germline CDR1 MGHRA, CDR2 YSYEKL. CDR3 protein: CASSHTFGTDTQYF. DNA for the CDR3: TGCGCCAGCAGCCACACCTTCGGCACAGATACGCAGTATTTT.

The genes are TRBV14 and TRBJ2-1, with D possibly matching TRBD2 (6 bases). The V and J ends lost 1 base and 10 bases respectively, with 17 bases between them. There are 15 residues in the CDR3. Germline lookup yields CDR1 SGHDN and CDR2 FVKESK. The CDR3 loop is CASSQVEGGWTEQFF. Here the CDR3 DNA reads TGTGCCAGCAGCCAAGTGGAGGGCGGGTGGACAGAGCAGTTCTTC.

V gene TRBV6-5 combines with J gene TRBJ1-1; D possibly corresponds to TRBD1 (6 bases). V was shortened by 0 bases and J by 5 bases, with 10 bases between the two germline ends. This CDR3 is built from 14 residues. Germline CDR1 and CDR2: MNHEY and SVGAGI. CDR3 sequence (DNA): TGTGCCAGCAGTTACTCCCACAGGGATACTGAAGCTTTCTTT. Amino acid sequence: CASSYSHRDTEAFF.

The chain joins TRBV13 to TRBJ2-1; 10 bases are a match to TRBD2. This CDR3 spans 15 amino acids. With V trimmed by 4 bases and J by 6 bases, 6 bases remained unmatched. Germline assignment: CDR1 PRHDT and CDR2 FYEKMQ (reference sequence). The CDR3 DNA reads TGTGCCAGCAGCTCCTGGACTAGCGGCGGCAATGAGCAGTTCTTC. It codes for CASSSWTSGGNEQFF.

The chain uses TRBV11-1 and TRBJ2-1, with TRBD2 matching over 9 bases. CDR1 and CDR2 (germline): SGHAT, FQDESV (reference sequence). Trimming cost V 1 base and J 4 bases; bases outside gene matches: 2. The CDR3 is made up of 15 amino acids. This CDR3 reads CASSLGLAEYNEQFF. The CDR3 DNA reads as TGTGCCAGCAGCTTAGGACTAGCGGAGTACAATGAGCAGTTCTTC.

The rearrangement uses TRBV19 and TRBJ2-7; a weak D match, TRBD2 (6 bases). V was cut by 6 bases and J by 2 bases, with 17 bases left in between. The CDR3 covers 15 residues. CDR1 and CDR2 (germline): LNHDA, SQIVND (reference sequence). In nucleotides, the CDR3 is TGTGCCAGTAGACTAAAGGGGACTGATGCCTACGAGCAGTACTTC. Translating gives CASRLKGTDAYEQYF. The variable domain in full, with the rest retrieved from reference TRBV19 and TRBJ2-7, is DGGITQSPKYLFRKEGQNVTLSCEQNLNHDAMYWYRQDPGQGLRLIYYSQIVNDFQKGDIAEGYSVSREKKESFPLTVTSAQKNPTAFYLCASRLKGTDAYEQYFGPGTRLTVT.

The chain uses TRBV7-8 and TRBJ2-2, with 7 bases fitting TRBD2. The CDR3 consists of 18 residues. With 1 base clipped from V and 5 bases from J, the junction kept 13 bases outside the gene matches. CDR1 is SGHVS, CDR2 FQNEAQ, per germline. The CDR3 loop reads CASSLVYTSAQGTGELFF. The CDR3 DNA reads TGTGCCAGCAGCTTAGTTTATACTAGCGCCCAAGGGACCGGGGAGCTGTTTTTT.

The chain links TRBV27 to TRBJ2-7; TRBD1 matches 7 bases. The CDR3 runs to 15 residues. The junction had 8 bases not matched to a gene; V was cut back by 6 bases and J by 0 bases. Germline-derived CDR1 and CDR2 are MNHEY and SMNVEV (reference sequence). CDR3 DNA: TGTGCCAGCAGAGAGGGACAGTCATTCTCCTACGAGCAGTACTTC. Translation gives CASREGQSFSYEQYF.

This clone was seen a few times. The same CDR3 is also encoded by other DNA sequences in this sample. The rearrangement uses TRBV28 and TRBJ1-5; D is uncertain. This CDR3 has 13 residues. Germline assignment: CDR1 MDHEN and CDR2 SYDVKM. V was pared by 5 bases and J by 7 bases, with 12 bases between. The CDR3 spells CASSPLGGQPQHF. CDR3 bases: TGTGCCAGCAGTCCCCTAGGAGGGCAGCCCCAGCATTTT.

This chain links TRBV6-5 with TRBJ2-3; no firm D call. This CDR3 contains 15 residues. Trimming took off 0 bases at V and 2 bases at J, with 9 bases between the two ends. The V gene's germline CDR1 is MNHEY and CDR2 SVGAGI. For the CDR3, the DNA is TGTGCCAGCAGTTACTCTGGCTATATCACAGATACGCAGTATTTT. Amino acid sequence: CASSYSGYITDTQYF.

The V and J genes are TRBV5-1 and TRBJ2-7; 7 bases map to TRBD1. Germline CDR1 and CDR2: SGHRS and YFSETQ. Trimming removed 3 bases from V and 2 bases from J; junction bases left unmatched: 5. The CDR3 spans 14 residues. The DNA of the CDR3 is TGCGCCAGCAGCTCCGGACAGGTAACCTACGAGCAGTACTTC. This encodes CASSSGQVTYEQYF.